These T cell receptor beta chains were read from a single sample in a study of cytomegalovirus exposure and HLA in healthy donors. TCRdb's table, derived via immunoSEQ multiplex PCR, lists solely in-frame clones and lacks some. The sample yields 160,000 or so clones, 81% seen once. The sample taken for sequencing was PBMCs. The receptors here all came from a young woman in good health and CMV-seropositive. CDR3s leave out the opening cysteine and the closing phenylalanine or tryptophan.

V	J	CDR3
TRBV5-6	TRBJ2-7	ASSLFQGFGSYEQY
TRBV2	TRBJ2-7	ASSEPGFLTYEQY
TRBV2	TRBJ1-2	ASSETEESYGYT
TRBV28	TRBJ2-2	ASSFGETGTSTGELF
TRBV5-1	TRBJ1-3	ASSPGGASSGNTIY
TRBV28	TRBJ2-7	ASSLQGYEQY
TRBV5-4	TRBJ1-4	ASGTGFEKLF
TRBV7-3	TRBJ2-7	ASSPGQGAYEQY
TRBV23-1	TRBJ2-7	ASSHDRSYEQY
TRBV6-6	TRBJ1-1	ASRDPRQGMNTEAF
TRBV29-1	TRBJ1-2	SAQNPGQGFYGYT
TRBV18	TRBJ2-7	ASSPFTGSYEQY
TRBV5-1	TRBJ2-1	ASSPPTGASEQF
TRBV11-1	TRBJ2-5	ASSPVRTGPPETQY
TRBV18	TRBJ1-1	ASSPGWTGKGYTEAF